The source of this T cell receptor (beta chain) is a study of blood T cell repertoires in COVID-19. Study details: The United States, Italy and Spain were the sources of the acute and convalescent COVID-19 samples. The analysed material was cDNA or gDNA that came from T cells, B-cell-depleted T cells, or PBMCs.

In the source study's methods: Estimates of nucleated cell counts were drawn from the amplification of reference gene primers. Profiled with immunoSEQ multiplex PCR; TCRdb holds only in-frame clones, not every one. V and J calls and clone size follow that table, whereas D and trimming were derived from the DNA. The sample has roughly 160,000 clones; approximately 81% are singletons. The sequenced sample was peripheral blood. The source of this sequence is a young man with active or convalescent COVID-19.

The DNA for the CDR3 is TGTGCCAGCTCCCGTCCTAGCGGGCCGACCGGGGAGCTGTTTTTT. Protein product: CASSRPSGPTGELFF. The rearrangement links TRBV18 to TRBJ2-2; 8 nucleotides agree with TRBD2. Losses at the gene ends were 6 bases for V and 5 bases for J; bases not matched to a gene: 8. CDR1 KGHSH and CDR2 LQKENI come from the germline V gene. The CDR3 is 15 residues long.